The 26 T cell receptor beta chains presented below share a single source sample, sequenced in a study of T cell responses to AZD1222 COVID-19 vaccine. Sequencing was performed with immunoSEQ multiplex PCR; in TCRdb, only in-frame clones are kept and a portion is missing. In the table there are roughly 190,000 clones, roughly 92% of which are singletons. The material sequenced was peripheral blood, taken 28 days after the second AZD1222 dose. The receptors stem from an adult who received the AZD1222 COVID-19 vaccine.

This rearrangement joins TRBV6-1 to TRBJ1-5, with 7 bases that match TRBD1. The germline CDR1 and CDR2 sequences are MNHNS and SASEGT. With V trimmed by 0 bases and J by 11 bases, 13 bases remained unmatched. The CDR3 sequence is 16 residues long. CDR3 sequence (DNA): TGTGCCAGCAGTGAAGCCTCGACAGGGCCACGTAGCGCCCAGCATTTT. This translates into CASSEASTGPRSAQHF.

The chain employs TRBV5-1 and TRBJ2-1; D is undetermined. CDR1 and CDR2 (germline): SGHRS, YFSETQ. V lost 4 bases, J lost 5 bases, and 13 bases lay in between. CDR3 size: 14 residues. CDR3 DNA: TGCGCCAGCAGCCCGAGGCCTCCCCACAATGAGCAGTTCTTC. It is translated as CASSPRPPHNEQFF.

The chain uses TRBV27 and TRBJ1-1; no clear D gene. This CDR3 is built from 14 residues. CDR1 is MNHEY and CDR2 is SMNVEV in the germline V gene (reference sequence). The V end was cut by 6 bases, the J end by 1 base, with 12 bases between. In DNA form, the CDR3 reads TGTGCCAGCAGCCGAAGGGCCGGGAACACTGAAGCTTTCTTT. The encoded protein is CASSRRAGNTEAFF.

V gene TRBV18 combines with J gene TRBJ2-1, with 8 bases fitting TRBD1. The trim removed 1 base at V and 9 bases at J, leaving 8 bases unmatched. Looked up from germline, CDR1 is KGHSH and CDR2 is LQKENI. The CDR3 length is 15 residues. DNA of the CDR3: TGTGCCAGCTCACCACTAGGACAGGGAAGCGGTGAGCAGTTCTTC. It specifies CASSPLGQGSGEQFF.

The rearrangement joins TRBV6-2 or TRBV6-3 to TRBJ1-5; the match to TRBD1 covers 7 bases. V lost 5 bases, J lost 4 bases, and 8 bases stayed unmatched. The germline CDR1 and CDR2 sequences are MNHEY and SVGEGT. The CDR3 contains 15 residues. The CDR3 region has the DNA TGTGCCAGCAGTATTGGACAGGTGGGGAATCAGCCCCAGCATTTT. This translates into CASSIGQVGNQPQHF.

The chain links TRBV4-3 to TRBJ1-4; TRBD1 might be the D (5 bases). The V end lost 4 bases, the J end lost 6 bases, and 12 bases lay between the germline ends. This CDR3 contains 14 residues. CDR1 is LGHNA and CDR2 is YSLEER in the germline V gene. CDR3 region: CASSLQGNDEKLFF. The CDR3 DNA follows: TGCGCCAGCAGCCTTCAGGGTAATGATGAAAAACTGTTTTTT.

The V gene is TRBV5-4, the J gene TRBJ2-3; no clear D. The CDR3 consists of 12 residues. Germline V CDR1 and CDR2: SGHNT, YYREEE (reference sequence). The ends were cut back, 4 bases at V and 4 bases at J, with 7 bases in the middle. The DNA for the CDR3 is TGTGCCAGCAGCGCAGTAGCAGATACGCAGTATTTT. This gives the protein CASSAVADTQYF.

The rearrangement uses TRBV7-9 and TRBJ1-1; D is ambiguous. Trimming took off 3 bases at V and 1 base at J, with 12 bases between the two ends. CDR3 length: 15 amino acids. Per the germline V gene, CDR1 is SEHNR and CDR2 is FQNEAQ (reference sequence). The CDR3 nucleotides read TGTGCCAGCAGCTTGGCCGGGAGGTCGAACACTGAAGCTTTCTTT. Amino acids: CASSLAGRSNTEAFF.

In DNA, the CDR3 is TGTGCCAGCAGTGAAATGGGCAAAGGAGATACGCAGTATTTT. As protein: CASSEMGKGDTQYF. This chain links TRBV6-1 with TRBJ2-3; D unresolved. The germline V gene has CDR1 MNHNS and CDR2 SASEGT. The V end lost 2 bases, the J end lost 5 bases, and 11 bases lay between the germline ends. The CDR3 spans 14 residues.

The chain carries TRBV5-1 and TRBJ2-3; TRBD2 agrees at 15 bases. Germline V gene sequence: CDR1 SGHRS, CDR2 YFSETQ. The ends lost 4 bases at V and 7 bases at J; junction bases unmatched: 16. The CDR3 has 19 amino acids. CDR3 sequence: CASSQVPGLAGGPSNTQYF. CDR3 nucleotide sequence: TGCGCCAGCAGCCAAGTCCCGGGACTAGCGGGAGGCCCTTCGAATACGCAGTATTTT.

Points on this clone: Relative to the germline gene, one junction end is altered; a read error may explain this. Other nucleotide sequences from this sample produce the same CDR3. The V call is TRBV3-1 (or the pseudogene TRBV3-2), the J call TRBJ2-1; 8 bases align to TRBD1. The CDR3 is made up of 15 amino acids. CDR1 and CDR2 (germline): LGHDT, YNNKEL (reference sequence). In DNA, the CDR3 is TGCGCCAGCAGCCAAAGGACAGGGAGATACAATGAGCAGTTCTTC. As protein: CASSQRTGRYNEQFF.

The rearrangement links TRBV6-5 to TRBJ1-2; no clear D gene. Trimming removed 8 bases from V and 7 bases from J, with 14 bases in between. Germline V gene lookup returns CDR1 MNHEY and CDR2 SVGAGI. The CDR3 is 12 amino acids. Here the CDR3 DNA reads TGTGCCAGCCGGCCAGCGCCGGTTGGCTACACCTTC. It specifies CASRPAPVGYTF.

The chain uses TRBV30 and TRBJ2-3, with 8 bases identical to TRBD2. CDR3 length: 14 amino acids. V shed 4 bases, J shed 3 bases, and the junction held 6 bases outside the gene matches. CDR1 and CDR2 (germline): GTSNPN, SVGIG (reference sequence). CDR3 protein: CAWTGGVGTDTQYF. CDR3 DNA: TGTGCCTGGACCGGGGGGGTAGGAACAGATACGCAGTATTTT.

The chain uses TRBV4-1 and TRBJ2-1, with 7 bases identical to TRBD2. CDR1 and CDR2 from the germline V gene are MGHRA and YSYEKL. This CDR3 contains 15 residues. The J segment lost 10 bases and the V segment lost 4 bases, leaving 13 bases of the junction unmatched. In DNA form, the CDR3 reads TGCGCCAGCAGCCCCCCTGGCGGGGGTATAAAGGAGCAGTTCTTC. Translation: CASSPPGGGIKEQFF.

This clone was recorded only once. V usage is TRBV12-3 or TRBV12-4 and J usage is TRBJ1-2; TRBD1 is a possible D gene (5 bases). The CDR3 contains 13 residues. Between the trimmed V and J ends, which lost 3 bases and 4 bases, there was a span of 9 bases. The CDR3 DNA reads TGTGCCAGCAGTTTGGCTACAGGCTATGGCTACACCTTC. Protein: CASSLATGYGYTF.

The chain couples TRBV30 to TRBJ2-7; unclear D gene. The CDR3 contains 12 residues. V was cut by 4 bases and J by 5 bases, with 12 bases left in between. From germline, CDR1 is GTSNPN and CDR2 SVGIG (reference sequence). In DNA form, the CDR3 reads TGTGCCTGGACCCGCAGACCCGACGAGCAGTACTTC. It codes for CAWTRRPDEQYF.

The rearrangement uses TRBV19 and TRBJ2-7; D remains unclear. CDR3 length: 12 amino acids. Between the trimmed V and J ends, which lost 5 bases and 2 bases, there was a span of 7 bases. Per germline, CDR1 LNHDA and CDR2 SQIVND (reference sequence). The DNA for the CDR3 is TGTGCCAGTAGTGCCGGAGCCTACGAGCAGTACTTC. This encodes CASSAGAYEQYF.

This chain connects TRBV6-4 to TRBJ1-5; D gene ambiguous. CDR1 is MRHNA and CDR2 is SNTAGT in the germline V gene. CDR3 length equals 17 residues. V was cut by 4 bases and J by 0 bases, with 16 bases left in between. The CDR3 sequence is CASSAPRVRDSNQPQHF. CDR3 DNA: TGTGCCAGCAGTGCCCCGCGGGTACGAGATAGCAATCAGCCCCAGCATTTT.

CDR3 residues: CASTPGLRNTIYF. In nucleotides, the CDR3 is TGTGCCAGTACCCCAGGACTTAGAAACACCATATATTTT. J is TRBJ1-3 and V is TRBV19; D is undetermined. The germline gives CDR1 LNHDA, CDR2 SQIVND (reference sequence). The CDR3 sequence is 13 residues long. V lost 7 bases and J lost 5, with 12 bases in between.

The chain is built from TRBV7-8 and TRBJ1-1; no reliable D call. This CDR3 has 14 residues. Between the trimmed V and J ends, which lost 1 base and 1 base, there was a span of 7 bases. Per the germline V gene, CDR1 is SGHVS and CDR2 is FQNEAQ. CDR3 region: CASSLGARNTEAFF. The CDR3, as DNA: TGTGCCAGCAGCTTAGGGGCGAGGAACACTGAAGCTTTCTTT.

The rearrangement joins TRBV3-1 (or the pseudogene TRBV3-2) to TRBJ2-5; 10 nucleotides match TRBD2. V lost 0 bases to trimming and J lost 7 bases; unmatched junction nucleotides: 8. Per the germline V gene, CDR1 is LGHDT and CDR2 is YNNKEL (reference sequence). The CDR3 extends over 16 amino acids. CDR3 DNA: TGTGCCAGCAGCCAAGAGCTAGCGGGGGCCCTCGGGACCCAGTACTTC. Encoded protein: CASSQELAGALGTQYF.

The chain uses TRBV25-1 and TRBJ1-6; 7 bases are shared with TRBD1. The CDR3 runs 15 residues. From germline, CDR1 is MGHDK and CDR2 SYGVNS. Trimming at V came to 2 bases and at J to 10 bases, leaving 8 bases not matched to a gene. This CDR3 reads CASSELDRVGSPLHF. In nucleotides, the CDR3 is TGTGCCAGCAGTGAACTCGACAGGGTTGGGTCACCCCTCCACTTT.

The chain recombines TRBV9 with TRBJ1-1; TRBD1 matches at 7 bases. Germline lookup yields CDR1 SGDLS and CDR2 YYNGEE. The CDR3 spans 15 residues. V trimming: 0 bases; J trimming: 0 bases; junction bases outside the gene matches: 2. CDR3 nucleotides: TGTGCCAGCAGCGTAGAGGACAGGATGAACACTGAAGCTTTCTTT. It is translated as CASSVEDRMNTEAFF.

The chain links TRBV12-3 or TRBV12-4 to TRBJ1-6; weak D call: TRBD1 (5 bases). CDR3 size: 13 residues. Trimming stripped 6 bases from V and 8 bases from J, with 11 bases between. The CDR3 reads CASSLGPDSPLHF. In DNA, the CDR3 is TGTGCCAGCAGCCTGGGGCCTGATTCACCCCTCCACTTT.

The rearrangement links TRBV7-8 to TRBJ1-4, with TRBD1 as a possible D gene (6 bases). Trimming took off 4 bases at V and 2 bases at J, with 14 bases between the two ends. From germline, CDR1 is SGHVS and CDR2 FQNEAQ. The CDR3 has 16 residues. Written as DNA, the CDR3 is TGTGCCAGCAGCTACCTCCGGACAGCTACTAATGAAAAACTGTTTTTT. It translates to CASSYLRTATNEKLFF.

The chain links TRBV7-6 to TRBJ2-5; tentative D call: TRBD1 (6 bases). Germline-derived CDR1 and CDR2 are SGHVS and FNYEAQ. Trimming cost V 1 base and J 5 bases, with 17 bases left between them. The CDR3 is 16 residues long. In DNA, the CDR3 is TGTGCCAGCAGCTTAGTGGTCGGGCAGGGGAAGGAGACCCAGTACTTC. It translates to CASSLVVGQGKETQYF.